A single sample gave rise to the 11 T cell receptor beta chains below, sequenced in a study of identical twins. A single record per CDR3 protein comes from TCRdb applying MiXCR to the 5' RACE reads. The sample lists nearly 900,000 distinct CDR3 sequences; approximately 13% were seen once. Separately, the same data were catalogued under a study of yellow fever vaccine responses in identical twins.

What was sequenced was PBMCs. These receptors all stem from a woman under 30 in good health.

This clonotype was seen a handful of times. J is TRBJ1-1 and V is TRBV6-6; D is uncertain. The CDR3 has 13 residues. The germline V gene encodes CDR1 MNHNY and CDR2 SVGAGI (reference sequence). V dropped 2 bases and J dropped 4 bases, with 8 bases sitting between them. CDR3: CASSYEDFTEAFF. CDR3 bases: TGTGCCAGCAGTTACGAGGATTTCACTGAAGCTTTCTTT.

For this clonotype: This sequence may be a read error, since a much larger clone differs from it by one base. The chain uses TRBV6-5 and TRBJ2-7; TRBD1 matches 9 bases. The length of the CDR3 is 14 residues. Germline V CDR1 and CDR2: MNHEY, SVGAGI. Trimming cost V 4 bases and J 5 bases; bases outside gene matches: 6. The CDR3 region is CASSSTGTGNEQYF. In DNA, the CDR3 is TGTGCCAGCAGTTCGACCGGGACAGGGAACGAGCAGTACTTC.

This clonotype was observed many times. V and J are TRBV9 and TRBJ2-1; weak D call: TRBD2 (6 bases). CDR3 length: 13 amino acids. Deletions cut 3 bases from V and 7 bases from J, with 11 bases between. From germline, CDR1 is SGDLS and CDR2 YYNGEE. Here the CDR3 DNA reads TGTGCCAGCAGCGGGGCGGGAACTAATGAGCAGTTCTTC. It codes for CASSGAGTNEQFF.

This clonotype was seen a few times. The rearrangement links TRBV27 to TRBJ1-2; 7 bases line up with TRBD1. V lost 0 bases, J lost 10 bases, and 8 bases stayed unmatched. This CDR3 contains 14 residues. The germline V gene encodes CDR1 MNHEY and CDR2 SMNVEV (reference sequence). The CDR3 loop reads CASSLSRGTEDYTF. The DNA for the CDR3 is TGTGCCAGCAGTTTATCGAGAGGGACAGAGGACTACACCTTC.

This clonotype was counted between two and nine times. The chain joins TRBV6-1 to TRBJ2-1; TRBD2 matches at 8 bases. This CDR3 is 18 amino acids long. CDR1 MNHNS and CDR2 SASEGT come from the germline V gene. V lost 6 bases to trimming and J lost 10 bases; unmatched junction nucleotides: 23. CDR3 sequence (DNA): TGTGCCAGCAGCCCTCACCCAGGGGCGGGAGGCGGACCCTGGGAGCAGTTCTTC. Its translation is CASSPHPGAGGGPWEQFF.

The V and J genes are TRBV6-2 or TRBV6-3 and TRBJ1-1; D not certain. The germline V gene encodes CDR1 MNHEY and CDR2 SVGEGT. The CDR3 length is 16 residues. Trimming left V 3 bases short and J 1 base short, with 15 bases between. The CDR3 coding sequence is TGTGCCAGCAGTTATTTGTTTACGTCAGGGAACACTGAAGCTTTCTTT. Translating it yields CASSYLFTSGNTEAFF.

The CDR3 DNA reads TGTGCCAGCGTAGATGGGGGGGCGGGTGAGCAGTTCTTC. This translates into CASVDGGAGEQFF. V gene TRBV27 combines with J gene TRBJ2-1; TRBD2 might be the D (7 bases). The CDR3 is made up of 13 amino acids. Per the germline V gene, CDR1 is MNHEY and CDR2 is SMNVEV (reference sequence). V dropped 8 bases and J dropped 9 bases, with 17 bases sitting between them.

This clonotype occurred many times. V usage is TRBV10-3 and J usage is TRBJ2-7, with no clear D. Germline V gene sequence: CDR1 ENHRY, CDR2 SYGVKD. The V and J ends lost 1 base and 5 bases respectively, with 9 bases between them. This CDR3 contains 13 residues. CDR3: CAISEYRANEQYF. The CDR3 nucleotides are TGTGCCATCAGTGAGTATAGGGCCAACGAGCAGTACTTC.

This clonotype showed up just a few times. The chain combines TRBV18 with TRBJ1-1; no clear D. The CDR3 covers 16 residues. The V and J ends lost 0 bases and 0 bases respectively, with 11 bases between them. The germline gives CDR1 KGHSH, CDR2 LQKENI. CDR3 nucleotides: TGTGCCAGCTCACCACCGAGGACCGATATGAACACTGAAGCTTTCTTT. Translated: CASSPPRTDMNTEAFF.

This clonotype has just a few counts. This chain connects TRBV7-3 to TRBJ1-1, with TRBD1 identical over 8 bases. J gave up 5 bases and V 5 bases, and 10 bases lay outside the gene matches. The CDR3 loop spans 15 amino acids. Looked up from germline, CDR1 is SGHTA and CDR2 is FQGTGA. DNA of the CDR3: TGTGCCAGCAGCCCGAACACAGGGGGAACAACTGAAGCTTTCTTT. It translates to CASSPNTGGTTEAFF.

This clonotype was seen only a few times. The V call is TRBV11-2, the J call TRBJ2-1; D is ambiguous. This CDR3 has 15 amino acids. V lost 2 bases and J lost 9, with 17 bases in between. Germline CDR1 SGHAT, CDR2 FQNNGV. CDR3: CASSLRYPSSSEQFF. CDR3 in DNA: TGTGCCAGCAGCTTAAGGTACCCCTCCTCCAGTGAGCAGTTCTTC. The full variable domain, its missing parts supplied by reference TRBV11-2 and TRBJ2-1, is EAGVAQSPRYKIIEKRQSVAFWCNPISGHATLYWYQQILGQGPKLLIQFQNNGVVDDSQLPKDRFSAERLKGVDSTLKIQPAKLEDSAVYLCASSLRYPSSSEQFFGPGTRLTVL.